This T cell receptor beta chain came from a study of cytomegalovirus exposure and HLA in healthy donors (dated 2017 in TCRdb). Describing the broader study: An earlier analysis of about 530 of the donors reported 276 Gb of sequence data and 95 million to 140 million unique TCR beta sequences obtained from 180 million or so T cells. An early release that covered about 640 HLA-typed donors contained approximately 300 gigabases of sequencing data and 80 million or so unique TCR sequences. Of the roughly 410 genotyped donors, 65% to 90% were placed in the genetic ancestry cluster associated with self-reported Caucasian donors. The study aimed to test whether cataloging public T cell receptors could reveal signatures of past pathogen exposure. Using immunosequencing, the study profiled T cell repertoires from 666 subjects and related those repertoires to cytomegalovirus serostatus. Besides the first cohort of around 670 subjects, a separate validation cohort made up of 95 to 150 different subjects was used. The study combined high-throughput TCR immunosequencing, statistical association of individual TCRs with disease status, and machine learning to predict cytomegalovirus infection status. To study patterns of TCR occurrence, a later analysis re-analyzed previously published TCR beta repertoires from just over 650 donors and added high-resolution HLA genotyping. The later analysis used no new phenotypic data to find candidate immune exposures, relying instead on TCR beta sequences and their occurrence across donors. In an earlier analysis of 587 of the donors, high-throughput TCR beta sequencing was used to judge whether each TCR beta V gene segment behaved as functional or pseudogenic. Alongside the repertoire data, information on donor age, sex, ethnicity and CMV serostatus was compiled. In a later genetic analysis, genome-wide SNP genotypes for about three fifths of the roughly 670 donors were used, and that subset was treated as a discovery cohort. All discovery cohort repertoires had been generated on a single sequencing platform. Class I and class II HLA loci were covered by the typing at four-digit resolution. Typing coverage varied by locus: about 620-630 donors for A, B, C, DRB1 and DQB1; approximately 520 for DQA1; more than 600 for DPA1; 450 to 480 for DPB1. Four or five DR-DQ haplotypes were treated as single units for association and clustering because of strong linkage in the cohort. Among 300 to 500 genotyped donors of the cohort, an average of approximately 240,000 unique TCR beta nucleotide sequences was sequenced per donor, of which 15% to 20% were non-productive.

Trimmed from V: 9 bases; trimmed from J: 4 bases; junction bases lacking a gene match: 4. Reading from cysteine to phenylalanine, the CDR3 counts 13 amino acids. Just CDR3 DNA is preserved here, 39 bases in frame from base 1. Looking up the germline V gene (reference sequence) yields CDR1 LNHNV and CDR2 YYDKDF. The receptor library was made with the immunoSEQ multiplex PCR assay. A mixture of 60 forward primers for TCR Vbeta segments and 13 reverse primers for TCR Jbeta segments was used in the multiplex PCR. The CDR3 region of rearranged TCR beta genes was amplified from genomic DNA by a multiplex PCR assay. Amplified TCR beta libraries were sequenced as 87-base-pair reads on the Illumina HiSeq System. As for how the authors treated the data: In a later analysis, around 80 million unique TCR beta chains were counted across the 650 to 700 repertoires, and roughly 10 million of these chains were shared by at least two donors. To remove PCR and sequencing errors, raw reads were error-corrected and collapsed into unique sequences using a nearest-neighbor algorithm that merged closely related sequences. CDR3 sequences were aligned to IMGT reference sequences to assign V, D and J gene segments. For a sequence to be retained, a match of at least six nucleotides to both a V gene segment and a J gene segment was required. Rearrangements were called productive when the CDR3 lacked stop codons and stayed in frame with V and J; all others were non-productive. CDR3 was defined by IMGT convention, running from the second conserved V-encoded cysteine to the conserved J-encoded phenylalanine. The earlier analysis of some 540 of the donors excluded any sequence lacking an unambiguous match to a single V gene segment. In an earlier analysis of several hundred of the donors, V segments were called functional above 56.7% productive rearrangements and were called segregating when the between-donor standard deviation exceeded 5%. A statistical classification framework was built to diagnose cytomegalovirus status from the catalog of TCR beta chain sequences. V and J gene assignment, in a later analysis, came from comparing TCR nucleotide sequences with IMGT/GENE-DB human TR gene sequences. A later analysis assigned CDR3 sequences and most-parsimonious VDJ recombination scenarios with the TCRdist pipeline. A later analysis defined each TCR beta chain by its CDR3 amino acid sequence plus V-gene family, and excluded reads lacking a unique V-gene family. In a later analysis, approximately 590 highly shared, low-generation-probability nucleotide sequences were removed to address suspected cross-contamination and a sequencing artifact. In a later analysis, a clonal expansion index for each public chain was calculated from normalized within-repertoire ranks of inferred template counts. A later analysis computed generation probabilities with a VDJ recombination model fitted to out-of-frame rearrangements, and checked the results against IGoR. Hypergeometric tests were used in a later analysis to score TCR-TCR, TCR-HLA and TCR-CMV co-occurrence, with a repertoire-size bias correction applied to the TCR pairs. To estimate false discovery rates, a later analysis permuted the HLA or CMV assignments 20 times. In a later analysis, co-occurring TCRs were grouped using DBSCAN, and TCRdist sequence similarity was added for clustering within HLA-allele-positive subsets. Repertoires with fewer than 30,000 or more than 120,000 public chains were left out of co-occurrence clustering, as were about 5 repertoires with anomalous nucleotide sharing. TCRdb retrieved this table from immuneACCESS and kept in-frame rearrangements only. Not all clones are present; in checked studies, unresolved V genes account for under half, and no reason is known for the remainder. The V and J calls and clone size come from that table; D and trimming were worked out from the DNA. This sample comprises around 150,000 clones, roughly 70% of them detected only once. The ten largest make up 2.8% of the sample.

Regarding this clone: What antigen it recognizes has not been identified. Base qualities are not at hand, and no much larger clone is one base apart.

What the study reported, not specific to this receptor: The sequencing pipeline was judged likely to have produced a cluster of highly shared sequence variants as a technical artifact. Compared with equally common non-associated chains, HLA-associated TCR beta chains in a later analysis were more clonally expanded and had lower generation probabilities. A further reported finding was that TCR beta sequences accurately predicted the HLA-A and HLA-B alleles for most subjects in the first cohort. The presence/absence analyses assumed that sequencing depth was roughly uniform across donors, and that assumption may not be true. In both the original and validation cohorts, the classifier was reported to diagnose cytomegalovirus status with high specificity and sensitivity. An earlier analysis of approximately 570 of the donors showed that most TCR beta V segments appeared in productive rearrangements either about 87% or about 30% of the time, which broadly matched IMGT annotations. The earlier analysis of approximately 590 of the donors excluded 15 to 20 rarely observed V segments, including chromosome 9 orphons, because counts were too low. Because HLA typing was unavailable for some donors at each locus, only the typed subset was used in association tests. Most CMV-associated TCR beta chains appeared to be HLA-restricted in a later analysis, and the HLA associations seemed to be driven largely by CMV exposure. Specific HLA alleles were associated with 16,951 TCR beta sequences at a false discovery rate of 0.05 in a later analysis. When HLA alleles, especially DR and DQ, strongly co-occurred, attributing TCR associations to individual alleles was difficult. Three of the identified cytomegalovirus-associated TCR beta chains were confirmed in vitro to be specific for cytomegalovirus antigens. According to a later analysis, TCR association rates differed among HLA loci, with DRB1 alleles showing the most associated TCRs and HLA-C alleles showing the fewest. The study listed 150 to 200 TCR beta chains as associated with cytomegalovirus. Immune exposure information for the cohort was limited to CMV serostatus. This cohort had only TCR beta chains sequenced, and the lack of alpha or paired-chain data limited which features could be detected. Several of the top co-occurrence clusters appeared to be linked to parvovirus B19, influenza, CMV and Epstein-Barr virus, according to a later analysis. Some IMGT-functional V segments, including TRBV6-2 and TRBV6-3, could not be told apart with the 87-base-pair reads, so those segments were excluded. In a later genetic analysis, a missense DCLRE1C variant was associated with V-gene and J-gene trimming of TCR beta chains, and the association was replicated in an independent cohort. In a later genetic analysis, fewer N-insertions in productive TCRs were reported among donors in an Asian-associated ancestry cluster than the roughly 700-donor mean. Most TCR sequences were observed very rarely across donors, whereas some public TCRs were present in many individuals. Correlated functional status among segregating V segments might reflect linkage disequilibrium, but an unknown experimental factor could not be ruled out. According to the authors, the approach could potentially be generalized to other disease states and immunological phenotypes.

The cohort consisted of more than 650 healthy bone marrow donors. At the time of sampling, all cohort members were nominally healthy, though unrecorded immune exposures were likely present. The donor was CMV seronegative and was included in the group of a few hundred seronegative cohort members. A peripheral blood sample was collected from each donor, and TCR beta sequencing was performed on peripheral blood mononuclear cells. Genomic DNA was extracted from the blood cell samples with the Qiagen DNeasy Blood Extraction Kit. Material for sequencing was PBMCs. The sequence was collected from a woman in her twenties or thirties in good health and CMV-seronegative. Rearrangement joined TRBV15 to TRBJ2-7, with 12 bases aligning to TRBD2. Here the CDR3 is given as CATRLAGAYEQYF. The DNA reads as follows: TGTGCCACTAGACTAGCGGGAGCTTACGAGCAGTACTTC.